The source of this TCR beta chain is a study of T-cell memory formation after mild COVID-19. In TCRdb, the 5' RACE reads were re-called with MiXCR into one record per CDR3 protein. The data show under 400,000 distinct CDR3 sequences, 28% seen once. This clonotype was counted once. Sequence at one end of the junction differs from germline and may be a read error. The material sequenced was PBMCs or a T cell subset sorted from them (not recorded which). This sequence was found in an adult woman who had mild COVID-19 (a few samples of this study predate the infection). Cell type and time point are not known.

CDR3 sequence: CASSRGTSGSTDTQYF. The CDR3 coding sequence is TGTGCTAGCAGCCGCGGGACTAGCGGGAGCACAGATACGCAGTATTTT. The gene calls are TRBV7-7 and TRBJ2-3; 12 bases map to TRBD2. CDR3 length: 16 amino acids. Germline CDR1 is SSHAT and CDR2 is FNYEAQ (reference sequence).